The 14 T cell receptor beta chains in this list originate from one sample, sequenced in a study of blood T cell repertoires in COVID-19. Sequencing was performed with immunoSEQ multiplex PCR; in TCRdb, only in-frame clones are kept and a portion is missing. This sample carries some 250,000 clones, about nine tenths of them seen once, and the ten largest clones take 1.2%. Material for sequencing was PBMCs or T cells enriched from blood (not recorded which). The receptors shown here come from a human donor in a cohort exposed to, infected with or recovered from COVID-19 (not recorded which). The donor label of this sample is uncertain.

This clone showed up just once. V and J are TRBV7-3 and TRBJ2-2; TRBD1 is a possible D gene (6 bases). The V gene's germline CDR1 is SGHTA and CDR2 FQGTGA. CDR3 length: 15 amino acids. V lost 3 bases and J 5 bases, leaving 13 bases between the germline ends. CDR3 amino acids: CASSFRQAGTGELFF. The CDR3 nucleotides read TGTGCCAGCAGCTTCCGACAGGCGGGTACCGGGGAGCTGTTTTTT.

This clone has a handful of counts. The chain has TRBV12-3 or TRBV12-4 and TRBJ2-2; D is unclear. CDR3 length: 11 amino acids. V lost 7 bases to trimming and J lost 5 bases, with 5 bases between them. The CDR3 sequence: CASTLTGELFF. Written as DNA, the CDR3 is TGTGCCAGCACCTTAACCGGGGAGCTGTTTTTT.

V gene TRBV6-2 or TRBV6-3 combines with J gene TRBJ1-6, with 10 bases aligning to TRBD1. The CDR3 consists of 14 residues. The V gene end was trimmed by 4 bases and the J gene end by 10 bases; junction bases not matched to a gene: 4. Germline values: CDR1 MNHEY, CDR2 SVGEGT. The CDR3, as DNA: TGTGCCAGCAGTTCCATGACAGGGGGCTCACCCCTCCACTTT. Its protein product is CASSSMTGGSPLHF.

The V call is TRBV4-1, the J call TRBJ2-4; possibly TRBD1 for D (6 bases). With 1 base removed from V and 1 base from J, the gap between germline ends came to 14 bases. Germline CDR1 reads MGHRA; CDR2 reads YSYEKL. This CDR3 is built from 17 residues. The CDR3 protein is CASSQGQVRGAKNIQYF. The CDR3 nucleotides are TGCGCCAGCAGCCAAGGACAGGTGAGGGGGGCCAAAAACATTCAGTACTTC.

The chain carries TRBV7-9 and TRBJ2-1; TRBD2 matches at 8 bases. CDR1 is SEHNR, CDR2 FQNEAQ, per germline (reference sequence). V lost 11 bases and J lost 8; bases outside the gene matches: 11. The CDR3 has 13 residues. The CDR3 region has the DNA TGTGCCCTATGGCGGGGGGTTAACTATGAGCAGTTCTTC. Translating gives CALWRGVNYEQFF.

This sequence joins TRBV19 and TRBJ1-5, with TRBD1 identical over 11 bases. Germline V CDR1 and CDR2: LNHDA, SQIVND (reference sequence). The CDR3 is 17 amino acids. V lost 2 bases to trimming and J lost 8 bases; unmatched junction nucleotides: 11. The CDR3 nucleotides are TGTGCCAGTAGTATAACCCGGGACAGGGACAGGGGGGAGCCCCAGCATTTT. Translation gives CASSITRDRDRGEPQHF.

In DNA, the CDR3 is TGCAGCGTTCTCCCGGGAATCCACACAGATACGCAGTATTTT. Encoded protein: CSVLPGIHTDTQYF. The chain uses TRBV29-1 and TRBJ2-3; D may be TRBD2 (5 bases). The CDR3 spans 14 residues. From germline, CDR1 is SQVTM and CDR2 ANQGSEA. The germline V and J ends were trimmed by 5 bases and 2 bases, with 14 bases remaining between them.

The rearrangement links TRBV7-9 to TRBJ1-1; D is uncertain. CDR1 is SEHNR and CDR2 is FQNEAQ in the germline V gene (reference sequence). The CDR3 covers 11 residues. Trimming shortened V by 5 bases and J by 7 bases, and 8 bases separated the two germline ends. The CDR3 sequence is CASSPGGEAFF. The CDR3 DNA sequence: TGTGCCAGCAGCCCTGGAGGTGAAGCTTTCTTT.

The V and J genes are TRBV21-1 and TRBJ2-2; the table's TRBD2 call for D was not verified on the DNA. TRBV21-1 is deemed a pseudogene. The CDR3 has 14 amino acids. Here the CDR3 DNA reads TGTGCCAGCAGCAAAGGGGTCGGGTCCGGGGAGCTGTTTTTT. Translated: CASSKGVGSGELFF.

The CDR3 DNA reads TGTGCCTGGAGTGTTTCCAGCTACGAGCAGTACTTC. This sequence encodes CAWSVSSYEQYF. This chain joins TRBV30 and TRBJ2-7; D is uncertain. Per germline, CDR1 GTSNPN and CDR2 SVGIG (reference sequence). CDR3 size: 12 residues. V lost 0 bases and J lost 3, with 6 bases in between.

This chain connects TRBV20-1 to TRBJ1-1; no reliable D call. Per the germline V gene, CDR1 is DFQATT and CDR2 is SNEGSKA (reference sequence). The V end was cut by 5 bases, the J end by 13 bases, with 8 bases between. The CDR3 length is 8 residues. The CDR3 DNA reads TGCAGTGCTCCGGGAGGTTTCTTT. It codes for CSAPGGFF.

The V and J genes are TRBV19 and TRBJ2-2; 11 nucleotides match TRBD2. Germline loops: CDR1 LNHDA, CDR2 SQIVND (reference sequence). V lost 5 bases, J lost 4 bases, and 15 bases stayed unmatched. The CDR3 totals 19 residues. This CDR3 is CASSPGLAGLPFATGELFF. The DNA of the CDR3 is TGTGCCAGTAGTCCCGGACTAGCGGGCCTTCCCTTTGCCACCGGGGAGCTGTTTTTT.

V usage is TRBV4-2 and J usage is TRBJ1-3; D gene ambiguous. Trimming removed 0 bases at V and 9 bases at J, with 15 bases between. The CDR3 is 15 amino acids. In germline, CDR1 is LGHNA, CDR2 YNFKEQ. CDR3 nucleotide sequence: TGTGCCAGCAGCCAAGATTTTGAGGGCGCAAGCACCATATATTTT. This encodes CASSQDFEGASTIYF.

This clone was counted only a few times. The chain uses TRBV29-1 and TRBJ1-1, with TRBD1 matching over 7 bases. V was clipped by 4 bases and J by 4 bases; unmatched bases: 9. Germline V lookup: CDR1 SQVTM, CDR2 ANQGSEA. The CDR3 has 14 amino acids. CDR3 nucleotides: TGCAGCGTTGGGGAAAGGGGGCTGAGCACTGAAGCTTTCTTT. This translates into CSVGERGLSTEAFF. Full variable domain (outside the CDR3, taken from reference TRBV29-1 and TRBJ1-1): SAVISQKPSRDICQRGTSLTIQCQVDSQVTMMFWYRQQPGQSLTLIATANQGSEATYESGFVIDKFPISRPNLTFSTLTVSNMSPEDSSIYLCSVGERGLSTEAFFGQGTRLTVV.